Following are 20 T cell receptor beta chains from one sample sequenced in a study of CD8 T cells in ankylosing spondylitis. Study-wide points: The study identified a TCR beta motif of under ten highly homologous variants that appeared characteristic of ankylosing spondylitis blood.

Their antigens remain unidentified. TCRdb re-called the 5' RACE reads with MiXCR, one entry per CDR3 protein. The sample has 750,000 to 850,000 distinct CDR3 sequences, 12% seen once. The sample consisted of blood, either unsorted or a sorted T cell fraction (not recorded which). The receptors stem from a male donor with ankylosing spondylitis.

This clonotype has only a few counts. One junction end does not reproduce the germline sequence, and a read error may be involved. The chain has TRBV20-1 and TRBJ2-3; 7 nucleotides match TRBD2. Germline loops: CDR1 DFQATT, CDR2 SNEGSKA (reference sequence). The CDR3 totals 13 residues. CDR3 protein: CSPSGSVTDTQYF. The CDR3 DNA sequence: TGCAGTCCTAGCGGTTCCGTCACAGATACGCAGTATTTT.

This clonotype was seen only a few times. V and J are TRBV5-1 and TRBJ2-5; D not resolved. The V and J ends lost 2 bases and 1 base respectively, with 12 bases between them. Germline lookup yields CDR1 SGHRS and CDR2 YFSETQ. CDR3 length equals 15 residues. CDR3 in DNA: TGCGCCAGCAGCTTTTCTCTCTGGGGCCAAGAGACCCAGTACTTC. This sequence encodes CASSFSLWGQETQYF.

This clonotype was seen repeatedly, ten times or more. The chain employs TRBV12-3 or TRBV12-4 and TRBJ2-7; 8 bases agree with TRBD1. Trimming took 6 bases from V and 3 from J; bases not matched to a gene: 7. This CDR3 is built from 14 residues. For the CDR3, the DNA is TGTGCCAGCAGACCGGGACAGGATTACTACGAGCAGTACTTC. Its translation: CASRPGQDYYEQYF.

This clonotype was observed a few times. The chain uses TRBV4-3 and TRBJ2-3, with D unresolved. V was shortened by 2 bases and J by 0 bases, with 9 bases between the two germline ends. Germline lookup yields CDR1 LGHNA and CDR2 YSLEER. This CDR3 comprises 15 residues. The CDR3 nucleotides are TGCGCCAGCAGCCAATCCCGGTCGAGCACAGATACGCAGTATTTT. This sequence encodes CASSQSRSSTDTQYF.

This clonotype came up a few times. This chain joins TRBV9 and TRBJ1-3, with D possibly being TRBD1 (5 bases). The germline CDR1 and CDR2 sequences are SGDLS and YYNGEE. The CDR3 runs to 14 residues. Trimming cost V 7 bases and J 2 bases, with 13 bases left between them. The CDR3 here is CASGRGTTGNTIYF. The CDR3 coding sequence is TGTGCCAGCGGGAGAGGGACTACTGGAAACACCATATATTTT.

This clonotype was seen a handful of times. The CDR3 protein is CASSFGSGDTQYF. The CDR3 DNA reads as TGTGCCAGCAGCTTCGGGAGTGGTGATACGCAGTATTTT. The chain combines TRBV7-8 with TRBJ2-3, with D possibly matching TRBD2 (6 bases). This CDR3 comprises 13 residues. V lost 3 bases and J lost 6, with 10 bases in between. The germline V gene encodes CDR1 SGHVS and CDR2 FQNEAQ.

In its sample, this clonotype was seen a few times. V and J are TRBV11-1 and TRBJ2-7, with 10 bases aligning to TRBD2. The CDR3 loop spans 20 amino acids. V shed 5 bases and J 2 bases; nucleotides not matched to a gene: 21. Germline V gives CDR1 SGHAT, CDR2 FQDESV (reference sequence). This CDR3 reads CASSLSPVASGSEGTYEQYF. In DNA form, the CDR3 reads TGTGCCAGCAGCCTATCACCCGTGGCTAGCGGGAGTGAGGGGACCTACGAGCAGTACTTC.

This chain uses TRBV20-1 with TRBJ2-1, with a tentative D call TRBD2 (6 bases). The germline V and J ends were trimmed by 1 base and 1 base, with 14 bases remaining between them. The germline V gene has CDR1 DFQATT and CDR2 SNEGSKA (reference sequence). CDR3 length: 16 amino acids. The CDR3 region is CSARGWAGISYNEQFF. CDR3 sequence (DNA): TGCAGTGCTAGAGGGTGGGCGGGGATATCCTACAATGAGCAGTTCTTC.

The gene calls are TRBV6-2 or TRBV6-3 and TRBJ2-3, with TRBD2 matching over 7 bases. V gave up 5 bases and J gave up 3 bases; unmatched junction bases: 8. There are 15 residues in the CDR3. Germline V gene data show CDR1 as MNHEY and CDR2 as SVGEGT. The CDR3 spells CASSAPAGATDTQYF. The CDR3 DNA follows: TGTGCCAGCAGTGCTCCGGCGGGAGCTACAGATACGCAGTATTTT.

This sequence joins TRBV20-1 and TRBJ2-7, with 9 bases matching TRBD2. Unmatched junction bases numbered 7, after V lost 5 bases and J lost 2 bases. The CDR3 covers 14 residues. CDR1 and CDR2 (germline): DFQATT, SNEGSKA (reference sequence). CDR3 protein: CSAGSGGNTYEQYF. The CDR3, as DNA: TGCAGTGCTGGTAGCGGGGGAAACACCTACGAGCAGTACTTC.

This clonotype was seen repeatedly, ten times or more. This rearrangement joins TRBV20-1 to TRBJ2-3, with D possibly matching TRBD1 (6 bases). Per germline, CDR1 DFQATT and CDR2 SNEGSKA (reference sequence). This CDR3 region has 14 residues. V lost 4 bases, J lost 5 bases, and 16 bases lay in between. CDR3 in amino acids: CSATSPYRVDTQYF. The CDR3 coding sequence is TGCAGTGCTACCAGCCCCTACAGGGTAGATACGCAGTATTTT.

V gene TRBV5-1 combines with J gene TRBJ2-2, with D hard to call. The V and J ends lost 2 bases and 5 bases respectively, with 7 bases between them. CDR3 length equals 13 residues. Germline CDR1 SGHRS, CDR2 YFSETQ. CDR3 residues: CASSFSTTGELFF. The DNA for the CDR3 is TGCGCCAGCAGCTTCTCGACTACCGGGGAGCTGTTTTTT.

This clonotype has a handful of counts. The gene calls are TRBV29-1 and TRBJ1-2, with TRBD1 as a possible D gene (6 bases). Germline V gene data show CDR1 as SQVTM and CDR2 as ANQGSEA. The CDR3 loop spans 15 amino acids. V lost 2 bases, J lost 0 bases, and 13 bases lay in between. The CDR3 loop reads CSVELDRSSNYGYTF. Here the CDR3 DNA reads TGCAGCGTTGAACTAGACAGGTCCTCTAACTATGGCTACACCTTC.

This clonotype has just a few counts. V is TRBV4-3 and J is TRBJ1-5; no reliable D call. The CDR3 length is 15 residues. Germline values: CDR1 LGHNA, CDR2 YSLEER. V lost 0 bases and J 3 bases, leaving 9 bases between the germline ends. CDR3 region: CASSQDVGNNQPQHF. CDR3 DNA: TGCGCCAGCAGCCAAGATGTCGGCAACAATCAGCCCCAGCATTTT.

This clonotype was detected a few times. The rearrangement joins TRBV5-1 to TRBJ2-7, with 12 nucleotides matching TRBD2. This CDR3 comprises 17 residues. The V segment lost 1 base and the J segment 3 bases; nucleotides outside the gene matches: 8. Germline lookup yields CDR1 SGHRS and CDR2 YFSETQ. CDR3 bases: TGCGCCAGCAGCTTGCGGGCTAGCGGGGGGGCTCACTACGAGCAGTACTTC. Amino acid sequence: CASSLRASGGAHYEQYF.

This clonotype was found a few times. The chain uses TRBV10-3 and TRBJ2-1, with TRBD2 identical over 10 bases. V trimming: 8 bases; J trimming: 8 bases; junction bases outside the gene matches: 12. Germline-derived CDR1 and CDR2 are ENHRY and SYGVKD. The CDR3 length is 15 residues. The DNA for the CDR3 is TGTGCCATCGCGGGACTAGCGCTTACTCGTGATGAGCAGTTCTTC. Translation gives CAIAGLALTRDEQFF.

The rearrangement uses TRBV18 and TRBJ1-2; 7 bases map to TRBD1. Germline CDR1 is KGHSH and CDR2 is LQKENI. V lost 0 bases and J lost 0; bases outside the gene matches: 13. The CDR3 covers 19 residues. As DNA, the CDR3 is TGTGCCAGCTCACCACCACCTTCAGGGGGATTAGGCGCTAACTATGGCTACACCTTC. It is translated as CASSPPPSGGLGANYGYTF.

This clonotype was recorded a few times. The V gene is TRBV9, the J gene TRBJ1-5; D remains ambiguous. The CDR3 sequence is 13 residues long. Per germline, CDR1 SGDLS and CDR2 YYNGEE. V lost 0 bases to trimming and J lost 8 bases, with 9 bases between them. The CDR3: CASSVDLREPQHF. Written as DNA, the CDR3 is TGTGCCAGCAGCGTAGACTTAAGGGAGCCCCAGCATTTT.

This clonotype was picked up a small number of times. The chain has TRBV4-2 and TRBJ1-1, with a possible D match to TRBD1 (5 bases). Trimming pared 3 bases from V and 5 bases from J, leaving 10 bases between. Per the germline V gene, CDR1 is LGHNA and CDR2 is YNFKEQ. This CDR3 region has 13 residues. The CDR3 spells CASSHRRGTEAFF. The CDR3 DNA follows: TGTGCCAGCAGCCACCGCCGGGGGACTGAAGCTTTCTTT.

The chain combines TRBV19 with TRBJ1-3, with a possible D match to TRBD1 (6 bases). There are 14 residues in the CDR3. Germline assignment: CDR1 LNHDA and CDR2 SQIVND (reference sequence). V lost 11 bases and J 2 bases, leaving 16 bases between the germline ends. CDR3 in DNA: TGTGCCGGATCTACAGGGAAGGCTGGAAACACCATATATTTT. Translation gives CAGSTGKAGNTIYF.